This paragraph covers one T cell receptor (beta chain) sequence. This clonotype was detected a few times. Its antigen specificity is not known. Per-nucleotide qualities are absent, and no much larger clonotype sits a single base away. Libraries were built with 5' RACE. Reads for this sample came from an Illumina Genome Analyzer IIx. To prepare the RNA-based TCR cDNA libraries, a previously described protocol was followed, with several modifications. To prevent cross-contamination, sample-specific barcodes were added to both ends of each TCR cDNA library during cDNA synthesis and amplification. As for how the authors treated the data: Between about 85,000 and nearly 550,000 clonotypes were identified per individual, with roughly 2 to 3.6 million CDR3-containing reads per library. Reads with improper barcode index combinations were discarded, after which clonesets were built for each library with the MiTCR software. While assembling CDR3 clonotypes, MiTCR filtered or rescued low-quality reads and corrected PCR and sequencing errors. Artificial out-of-frame clonotypes were removed by being mapped to in-frame sequences, with one indel in the CDR3 allowed. V and J gene usage similarity between donors was measured as Jensen-Shannon divergence divided by mean entropy. In-frame beta chains were kept once TCRdb had trimmed the public reads at Q25 with fastp and called clones with MiXCR. Rows with one shared CDR3 protein collapse into an entry with the most common genes and DNA. TCRdb, not the authors, supplied the V and J calls. The sample records 400,000 or so distinct CDR3 sequences, about 28% of which are singletons. The top ten clones comprise roughly 5.5% of the sample.

The data derive from a study of identical twins' blood T cells (dated by TCRdb to 2012 to 2015). For the wider study: Roughly 49 million Illumina reads were obtained across 12 libraries, of which six were alpha-chain libraries and six were beta-chain libraries. To assess how genetics influences repertoire formation, the study used next-generation sequencing to compare the TCR alpha and beta chain repertoires of three pairs of monozygous twins. What the research found in general, with its limitations: Validation by independent studies was stated to be required for the proposed role of the TCRalpha J segment in MHC recognition during thymic selection. V gene usage, even among non-selected out-of-frame TCRbeta clonotypes, was reported to be markedly more similar within twin pairs than between unrelated donors. The number of shared CDR3 clonotypes between two donors was mainly determined by the product of their cloneset sizes, and twins did not clearly deviate from this trend. Because the twins were reared together, environmental influences could not be ruled out as the explanation for twin similarity. Looking at the most abundant TCRbeta clonotypes, every donor had more CDR3 sequences in common with her twin than with unrelated donors.

Via the germline V gene, CDR1 is MNHNS and CDR2 SASEGT. The germline V and J ends show losses of 1 base and 0 bases respectively, and no gene match explains 0 bases of the junction. The CDR3 numbers 14 residues from cysteine through phenylalanine. The DNA shown is the 42-base CDR3, in frame from base 1. Six healthy women forming three monozygous twin pairs were used as donors. All three twin pairs had been raised together and were thought likely to have encountered the same vaccines and infectious agents. RNA was isolated from peripheral blood mononuclear cells and used to prepare TCR cDNA libraries.

Sample: PBMCs. The chain is assembled from TRBV6-1 and TRBJ2-7; 7 bases in between match TRBD2. The sequence came from a woman aged 18 to 50 in good health. The DNA reads TGTGCCAGCAGTGAAGGGACTAGCTCCTACGAGCAGTACTTC. This translates into CASSEGTSSYEQYF.